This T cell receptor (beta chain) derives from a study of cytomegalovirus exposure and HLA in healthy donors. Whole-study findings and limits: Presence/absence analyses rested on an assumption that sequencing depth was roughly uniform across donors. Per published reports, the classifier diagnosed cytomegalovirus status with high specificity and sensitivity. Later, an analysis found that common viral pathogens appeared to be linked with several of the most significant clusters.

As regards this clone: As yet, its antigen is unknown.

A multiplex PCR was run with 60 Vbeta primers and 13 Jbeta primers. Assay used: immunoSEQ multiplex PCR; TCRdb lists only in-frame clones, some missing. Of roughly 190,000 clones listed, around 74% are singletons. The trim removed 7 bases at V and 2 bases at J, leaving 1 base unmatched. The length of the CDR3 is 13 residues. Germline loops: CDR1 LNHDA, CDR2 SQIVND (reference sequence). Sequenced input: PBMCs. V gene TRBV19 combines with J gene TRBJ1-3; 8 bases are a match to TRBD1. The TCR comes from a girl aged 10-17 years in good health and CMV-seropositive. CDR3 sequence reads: CASIQGAGNTIYF. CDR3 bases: TGTGCCAGTATACAGGGGGCTGGAAACACCATATATTTT.